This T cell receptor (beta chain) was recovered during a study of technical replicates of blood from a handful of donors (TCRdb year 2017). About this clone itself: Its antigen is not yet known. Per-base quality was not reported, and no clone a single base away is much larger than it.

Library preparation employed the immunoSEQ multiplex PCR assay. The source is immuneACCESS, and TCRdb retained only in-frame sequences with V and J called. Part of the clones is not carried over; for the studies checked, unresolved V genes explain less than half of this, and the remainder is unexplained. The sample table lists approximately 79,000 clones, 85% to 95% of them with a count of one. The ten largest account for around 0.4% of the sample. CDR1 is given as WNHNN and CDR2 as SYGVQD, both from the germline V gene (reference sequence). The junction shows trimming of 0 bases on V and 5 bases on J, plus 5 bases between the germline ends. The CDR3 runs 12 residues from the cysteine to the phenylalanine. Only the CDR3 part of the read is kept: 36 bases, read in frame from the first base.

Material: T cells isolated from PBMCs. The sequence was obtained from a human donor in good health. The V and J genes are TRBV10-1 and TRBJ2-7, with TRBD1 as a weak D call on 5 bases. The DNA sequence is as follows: TGCGCCAGCAGTGAGTCCAGGGACGAGCAGTACTTC. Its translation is CASSESRDEQYF.